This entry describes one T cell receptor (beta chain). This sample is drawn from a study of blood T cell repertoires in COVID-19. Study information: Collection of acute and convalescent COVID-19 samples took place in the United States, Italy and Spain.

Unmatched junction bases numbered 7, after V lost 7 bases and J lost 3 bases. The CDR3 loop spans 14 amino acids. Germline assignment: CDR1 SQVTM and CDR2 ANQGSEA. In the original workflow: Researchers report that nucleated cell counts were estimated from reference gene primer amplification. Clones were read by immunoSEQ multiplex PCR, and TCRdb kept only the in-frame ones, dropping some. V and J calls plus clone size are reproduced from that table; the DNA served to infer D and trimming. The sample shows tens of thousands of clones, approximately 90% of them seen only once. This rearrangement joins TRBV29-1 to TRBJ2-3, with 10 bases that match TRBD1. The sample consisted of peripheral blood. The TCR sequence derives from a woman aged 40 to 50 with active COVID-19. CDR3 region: CSAGGGQGTDTQYF. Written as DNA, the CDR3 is TGCAGCGCTGGGGGGGGACAGGGGACAGATACGCAGTATTTT.